These 17 T cell receptor beta chains came from one sample sequenced in a study of T cells in narcolepsy. Clones were read by immunoSEQ multiplex PCR, and TCRdb kept only the in-frame ones, dropping some. The table lists under 35,000 clones, roughly 87% of them singletons, with about 3% in the top ten. The sample taken for sequencing was CD45RA- memory CD4+ T cells from PBMCs. Source of these receptors: a human donor with narcolepsy.

This chain links TRBV7-8 with TRBJ1-5; maybe TRBD1 (6 bases). Germline-derived CDR1 and CDR2 are SGHVS and FQNEAQ. The length of the CDR3 is 17 residues. Trimming pared 4 bases from V and 1 base from J, leaving 17 bases between. The CDR3 region has the DNA TGTGCCAGCAGCTCCAAGGCGGGACAATTGAGCAATCAGCCCCAGCATTTT. Translation: CASSSKAGQLSNQPQHF.

The CDR3 protein is CASSWTGSTDTQYF. As DNA, the CDR3 is TGTGCCAGCAGTTGGACAGGGTCCACAGATACGCAGTATTTT. The chain has TRBV2 and TRBJ2-3; 8 bases line up with TRBD1. The CDR3 has 14 residues. V dropped 5 bases and J dropped 2; count of bases not matched to a gene: 3. Germline CDR1 is SNHLY and CDR2 is FYNNEI.

V gene TRBV5-1 combines with J gene TRBJ1-4; D call uncertain. This CDR3 is 13 amino acids long. Germline values: CDR1 SGHRS, CDR2 YFSETQ. Deletions cut 5 bases from V and 4 bases from J, with 9 bases between. DNA of the CDR3: TGCGCCAGCAGTCGTGGAGGTAATGAAAAACTGTTTTTT. It yields the protein CASSRGGNEKLFF.

The V call is TRBV7-2, the J call TRBJ1-1; unclear D gene. Trimming pared 11 bases from V and 4 bases from J, leaving 11 bases between. CDR1 is SGHTA and CDR2 is FQGNSA in the germline V gene. The CDR3 covers 11 residues. This chain's CDR3 is CAHLEGTEAFF. CDR3 in DNA: TGTGCCCACCTCGAGGGCACTGAAGCTTTCTTT.

V usage is TRBV5-1 and J usage is TRBJ1-1; unclear D gene. This CDR3 is 14 amino acids long. With 0 bases removed from V and 4 bases from J, the gap between germline ends came to 10 bases. The germline V gene has CDR1 SGHRS and CDR2 YFSETQ. The CDR3 nucleotides read TGCGCCAGCAGCTTGGGGGATGGTCGCACTGAAGCTTTCTTT. Amino acids: CASSLGDGRTEAFF.

This clone was counted between two and nine times. CDR3 in DNA: TGCGCCAGCAGCTTGGGACAGACTAATGAAAAACTGTTTTTT. This encodes CASSLGQTNEKLFF. The chain is built from TRBV5-1 and TRBJ1-4, with D possibly being TRBD1 (5 bases). Germline V gene lookup returns CDR1 SGHRS and CDR2 YFSETQ. Trimming took 0 bases from V and 2 from J, leaving 5 bases between them. The CDR3 length is 14 residues. The whole variable domain, remainder taken from reference TRBV5-1 and TRBJ1-4, is KAGVTQTPRYLIKTRGQQVTLSCSPISGHRSVSWYQQTPGQGLQFLFEYFSETQRNKGNFPGRFSGRQFSNSRSEMNVSTLELGDSALYLCASSLGQTNEKLFFGSGTQLSVL.

V usage is TRBV6-1 and J usage is TRBJ1-5; 10 bases agree with TRBD1. The germline V gene encodes CDR1 MNHNS and CDR2 SASEGT. CDR3 size: 14 residues. Germline trimming cut 7 bases from V and 9 bases from J; bases unmatched to any gene: 9. CDR3 region: CASTLDRGERPQHF. The CDR3 region has the DNA TGTGCCAGCACTTTGGACAGGGGGGAGCGGCCCCAGCATTTT.

This clone appeared once. The chain carries TRBV5-4 and TRBJ1-2, with 10 bases fitting TRBD1. Germline assignment: CDR1 SGHNT and CDR2 YYREEE (reference sequence). Germline trimming cut 3 bases from V and 0 bases from J; bases unmatched to any gene: 8. This CDR3 has 17 residues. The CDR3 reads CASSSGTGATTNYGYTF. In nucleotides, the CDR3 is TGTGCCAGCAGCTCCGGGACAGGGGCTACAACTAACTATGGCTACACCTTC.

The chain joins TRBV2 to TRBJ2-5, with 10 bases identical to TRBD2. CDR3 length equals 18 residues. Germline CDR1 SNHLY, CDR2 FYNNEI. J was trimmed by 4 bases and V by 2 bases; bases with no gene match: 13. CDR3 in DNA: TGTGCCAGCAGTGAATCGAGGACTAGCGGTGGGGATTCAGAGACCCAGTACTTC. It encodes CASSESRTSGGDSETQYF. Combining the CDR3 with reference TRBV2 and TRBJ2-5 gives the whole variable domain EPEVTQTPSHQVTQMGQEVILRCVPISNHLYFYWYRQILGQKVEFLVSFYNNEISEKSEIFDDQFSVERPDGSNFTLKIRSTKLEDSAMYFCASSESRTSGGDSETQYFGPGTRLLVL.

This clone occurred a few times. The gene calls are TRBV6-1 and TRBJ2-7; tentative D call: TRBD1 (6 bases). V lost 7 bases and J 6 bases, leaving 19 bases between the germline ends. The CDR3 extends over 14 amino acids. From germline, CDR1 is MNHNS and CDR2 SASEGT. The CDR3 loop is CASTPTGTQFEQYF. The CDR3 nucleotides read TGTGCCAGCACTCCAACGGGGACACAATTCGAGCAGTACTTC.

A few counts support this clone. V gene TRBV6-6 combines with J gene TRBJ1-1, with D possibly TRBD1 on 5 matching bases. The V and J ends lost 10 bases and 5 bases respectively, with 17 bases between them. There are 13 residues in the CDR3. Germline V gives CDR1 MNHNY, CDR2 SVGAGI (reference sequence). The CDR3 region has the DNA TGTGCCACCCACCGGGACTTGGGAACTGAAGCTTTCTTT. Its protein is CATHRDLGTEAFF.

This sequence joins TRBV30 and TRBJ2-7; D possibly corresponds to TRBD1 (8 bases). The germline V and J ends were trimmed by 3 bases and 6 bases, with 21 bases remaining between them. The length of the CDR3 is 15 residues. Germline CDR1 reads GTSNPN; CDR2 reads SVGIG (reference sequence). The CDR3 sequence is CAWRGGTGSISEQYF. The CDR3 DNA is TGTGCCTGGAGGGGGGGGACAGGTTCTATCAGCGAGCAGTACTTC.

The sample holds a few counts of this clone. The rearrangement uses TRBV29-1 and TRBJ1-1, with D uncertain. CDR1 is SQVTM and CDR2 is ANQGSEA in the germline V gene. Trimming removed 0 bases from V and 3 bases from J, with 8 bases in between. This CDR3 comprises 13 residues. CDR3 bases: TGCAGCGTTGAAGAACCTCGGGACACTGAAGCTTTCTTT. Translating gives CSVEEPRDTEAFF.

The CDR3 loop reads CAISESGTGGAFF. DNA for the CDR3: TGTGCCATCAGTGAGTCGGGGACAGGGGGAGCTTTCTTT. The chain joins TRBV10-3 to TRBJ1-1; TRBD1 aligns across 11 bases. Germline lookup yields CDR1 ENHRY and CDR2 SYGVKD. V lost 0 bases, J lost 10 bases, and 1 base stayed unmatched. The length of the CDR3 is 13 residues.

There are a few counts of this clone. The genes are TRBV19 and TRBJ2-5, with 8 bases lining up with TRBD2. The CDR3 covers 15 residues. Germline CDR1 LNHDA, CDR2 SQIVND (reference sequence). J gave up 4 bases and V 7 bases, and 11 bases lay outside the gene matches. The CDR3 spells CASKRVAGIPETQYF. The CDR3 DNA reads TGTGCCAGTAAGAGAGTAGCGGGGATACCAGAGACCCAGTACTTC.

The chain carries TRBV10-3 and TRBJ1-2, with a tentative D call TRBD1 (5 bases). Germline V gene data show CDR1 as ENHRY and CDR2 as SYGVKD. The CDR3 has 15 residues. The V gene lost 8 bases and the J gene lost 3 bases, with 19 bases spanning the gap. CDR3 amino acids: CAILPRQSGDYGYTF. The DNA of the CDR3 is TGTGCCATCCTCCCTCGACAGTCGGGGGACTATGGCTACACCTTC.

The chain employs TRBV10-2 and TRBJ2-7, with a possible D match to TRBD2 (7 bases). Trimming left V 6 bases short and J 0 bases short, with 24 bases between. Germline V gene lookup returns CDR1 WSHSY and CDR2 SAAADI. This CDR3 comprises 18 residues. CDR3 in amino acids: CASSEGGLNSLPSYEQYF. In DNA, the CDR3 is TGCGCCAGCAGCGAGGGGGGGTTAAATTCCTTGCCCTCCTACGAGCAGTACTTC.